This T cell receptor (beta chain) was captured by sequencing in a study of T cell responses to AZD1222 COVID-19 vaccine. Method: immunoSEQ multiplex PCR; TCRdb's copy keeps in-frame clones and lacks some. The sample holds 120,000 or so clones, about 91% seen once. The length of the CDR3 is 14 residues. After removal of 4 bases from V and 5 bases from J, the junction contained 3 bases not matched to a gene. In germline, CDR1 is ENHRY, CDR2 SYGVKD. This clone occurred a few times. This receptor was obtained from an adult in good health. The rearrangement joins TRBV10-3 to TRBJ2-7; 12 positions agree with TRBD2. The sample here was peripheral blood, taken on day 0 of AZD1222 vaccination. CDR3 amino acids: CAISGLAGVNEQYF. CDR3 in DNA: TGTGCCATCAGTGGACTAGCGGGAGTCAACGAGCAGTACTTC.